This TCR beta chain appears in the sequencing data of a study of cytomegalovirus exposure and HLA in healthy donors. The CDR3 sequence is 16 residues long. Germline V gene sequence: CDR1 KGHSH, CDR2 LQKENI. Trimming left V 0 bases short and J 3 bases short, with 14 bases between. General observations from the study: Earlier analysis yielded a pattern in which most TCR beta V segments were productive about 90% or about 30% of the time. The only immune exposure information that was available was CMV serostatus. Later analysis associated a missense DCLRE1C variant with TCR beta V- and J-gene trimming. Excluded were some V segments that proved indistinguishable, including TRBV6-2 and TRBV6-3.

Worth noting for this clone: Its antigen remains unknown.

It was with 60 Vbeta and 13 Jbeta primers that the PCR ran. Profiling relied on immunoSEQ multiplex PCR, and the TCRdb table lists in-frame clones only, not all of them. Of roughly 300,000 clones listed, 75% to 90% are singletons. This chain connects TRBV18 to TRBJ1-1; possibly TRBD1 for D (6 bases). Sequencing was done on a sample of PBMCs. This TCR was recovered from a man between 40 and 49 years old in good health and CMV-seropositive. The CDR3 protein is CASSPPGRGRDTEAFF. As DNA, the CDR3 is TGTGCCAGCTCACCACCGGGCAGGGGTCGGGACACTGAAGCTTTCTTT.